This TCR beta chain was sequenced for a study of cytomegalovirus exposure and HLA in healthy donors. Study outcomes and limitations: Cytomegalovirus status was reportedly diagnosed by the classifier with high specificity and sensitivity. In a later analysis, a missense DCLRE1C variant was linked to TCR beta V- and J-gene trimming.

A note on this clone: Its antigen remains unknown.

The primer mix had 60 Vbeta and 13 Jbeta primers. Libraries were prepared by immunoSEQ multiplex PCR; TCRdb keeps only in-frame clonotypes and omits some of them. The table records some 130,000 clones, around 63% of them present only once. The clonotype comes from a human donor in good health. The sequencing sample was made of PBMCs.

CDR3 residues: CASSWEASGDNEQFF. CDR3 coding DNA: TGTGCCAGCAGTTGGGAGGCTAGCGGGGACAATGAGCAGTTCTTC. The chain joins TRBV27 to TRBJ2-1, with 9 bases matching TRBD2. V was pared by 4 bases and J by 5 bases, with 6 bases of the junction left unmatched. The CDR3 has 15 amino acids. Germline V gives CDR1 MNHEY, CDR2 SMNVEV (reference sequence).